These 5 T cell receptor beta chains came from one sample sequenced in a study of glioma-infiltrating T cells. Using RNA template, CDR3s of TCR alpha and beta were amplified with iRepertoire arm-PCR. TCRdb reanalysed the multiplex PCR reads using MiXCR and keeps one entry per CDR3 protein. The data contain about 110,000 distinct CDR3 sequences, 20% to 30% of them singletons. Sequenced material: glioma tissue, nonneoplastic brain tissue, or PBMCs (not recorded which). These receptors came from a human donor with low-grade glioma or glioblastoma, undergoing nonglioma brain surgery, or in good health (not recorded which).

This clonotype was seen repeatedly, ten times or more. J is TRBJ2-1 and V is TRBV20-1, with 13 bases aligning to TRBD2. Looked up from germline, CDR1 is DFQATT and CDR2 is SNEGSKA (reference sequence). J gave up 7 bases and V 0 bases, and 9 bases lay outside the gene matches. This CDR3 spans 17 amino acids. CDR3 coding DNA: TGCAGTGCTAGAGATCCGGGACTAGCGGGGTTAACGAATGAGCAGTTCTTC. This gives the protein CSARDPGLAGLTNEQFF.

This clonotype was recorded at least ten times. The J gene is TRBJ2-5, the V gene TRBV7-2; 8 nucleotides match TRBD1. From germline, CDR1 is SGHTA and CDR2 FQGNSA. This CDR3 spans 19 amino acids. Trimming took 5 bases from V and 1 from J; bases not matched to a gene: 18. The CDR3, as DNA: TGTGCCAGCAGCATAACCCCGATGTGGCAGGGGGCATCCCAAGAGACCCAGTACTTC. The encoded protein is CASSITPMWQGASQETQYF.

Points on this clonotype: A clone one base away is much larger, so this may be a read error. The rearrangement links TRBV7-9 to TRBJ2-3, with TRBD2 matching over 9 bases. V lost 5 bases to trimming and J lost 2 bases; unmatched junction nucleotides: 8. The germline V gene encodes CDR1 SEHNR and CDR2 FQNEAQ (reference sequence). The CDR3 consists of 16 residues. The DNA for the CDR3 is TGTGCCAGCAGCCTCGGGACTAGCAAACTCACAGATACGCAGTATTTT. Amino acids: CASSLGTSKLTDTQYF.

Comments on this clonotype: This could be a read error, since a much larger clone is one nucleotide away. The chain carries TRBV18 and TRBJ1-1; D not resolved. CDR1 is KGHSH, CDR2 LQKENI, per germline. The CDR3 length is 13 residues. CDR3 in amino acids: CSSSPGLEAEAFF. In nucleotides, the CDR3 is TGTTCCAGCTCACCGGGCCTAGAAGCTGAAGCTTTCTTT.

This clonotype has ten or more counts. The chain is built from TRBV29-1 and TRBJ1-1; D unresolved. This CDR3 contains 14 residues. From germline, CDR1 is SQVTM and CDR2 ANQGSEA. Trimming took 1 base from V and 0 from J, leaving 9 bases between them. CDR3 protein: CSVEGGPVNTEAFF. For the CDR3, the DNA is TGCAGCGTTGAAGGCGGCCCGGTGAACACTGAAGCTTTCTTT.